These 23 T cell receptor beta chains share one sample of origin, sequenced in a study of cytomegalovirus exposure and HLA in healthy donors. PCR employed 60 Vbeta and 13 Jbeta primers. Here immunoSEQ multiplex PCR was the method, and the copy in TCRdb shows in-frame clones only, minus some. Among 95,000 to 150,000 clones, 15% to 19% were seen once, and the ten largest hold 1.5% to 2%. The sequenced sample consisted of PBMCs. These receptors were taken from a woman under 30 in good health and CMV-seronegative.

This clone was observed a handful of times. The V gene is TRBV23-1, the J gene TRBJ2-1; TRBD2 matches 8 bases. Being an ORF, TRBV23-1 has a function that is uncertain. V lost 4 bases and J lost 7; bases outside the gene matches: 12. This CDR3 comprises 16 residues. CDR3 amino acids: CASSPPTSGSPNEQFF. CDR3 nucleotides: TGCGCCAGCAGTCCCCCCACCAGCGGGAGCCCTAATGAGCAGTTCTTC.

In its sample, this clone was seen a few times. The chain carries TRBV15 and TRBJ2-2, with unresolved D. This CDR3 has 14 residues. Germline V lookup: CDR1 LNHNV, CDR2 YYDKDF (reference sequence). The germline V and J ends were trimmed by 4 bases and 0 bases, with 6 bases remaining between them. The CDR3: CATSTVPNTGELFF. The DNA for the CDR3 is TGTGCCACCAGCACTGTTCCGAACACCGGGGAGCTGTTTTTT.

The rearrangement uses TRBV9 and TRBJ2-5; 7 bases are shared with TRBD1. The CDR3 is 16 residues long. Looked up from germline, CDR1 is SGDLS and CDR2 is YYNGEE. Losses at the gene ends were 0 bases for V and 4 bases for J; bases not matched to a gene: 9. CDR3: CASSVEVGGWRETQYF. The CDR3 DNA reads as TGTGCCAGCAGCGTAGAGGTAGGGGGCTGGCGAGAGACCCAGTACTTC.

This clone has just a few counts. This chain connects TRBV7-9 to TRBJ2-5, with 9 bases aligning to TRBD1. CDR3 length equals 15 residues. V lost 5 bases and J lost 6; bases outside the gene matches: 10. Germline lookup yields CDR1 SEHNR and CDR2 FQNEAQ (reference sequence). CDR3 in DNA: TGTGCCAGCAGCCCAGGACAGGGGAGAACGAAGACCCAGTACTTC. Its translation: CASSPGQGRTKTQYF.

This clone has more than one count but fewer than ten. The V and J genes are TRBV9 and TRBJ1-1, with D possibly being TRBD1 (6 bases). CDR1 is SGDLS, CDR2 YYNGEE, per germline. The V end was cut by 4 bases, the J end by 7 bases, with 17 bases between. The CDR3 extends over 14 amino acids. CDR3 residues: CASSPRGRQNEAFF. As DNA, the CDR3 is TGTGCCAGCAGCCCCAGGGGTAGGCAGAATGAAGCTTTCTTT.

The CDR3 is CASSLVPSERTGELFF. The DNA for the CDR3 is TGTGCCAGCAGCTTAGTGCCTAGCGAGCGCACCGGGGAGCTGTTTTTT. V and J are TRBV7-9 and TRBJ2-2, with a weak D call TRBD2 (6 bases). The CDR3 extends over 16 amino acids. The germline CDR1 and CDR2 sequences are SEHNR and FQNEAQ (reference sequence). Deletions cut 1 base from V and 4 bases from J, with 13 bases between. The entire variable domain, with the rest obtained from reference TRBV7-9 and TRBJ2-2, is as follows: DTGVSQNPRHKITKRGQNVTFRCDPISEHNRLYWYRQTLGQGPEFLTYFQNEAQLEKSRLLSDRFSAERPKGSFSTLEIQRTEQGDSAMYLCASSLVPSERTGELFFGEGSRLTVL.

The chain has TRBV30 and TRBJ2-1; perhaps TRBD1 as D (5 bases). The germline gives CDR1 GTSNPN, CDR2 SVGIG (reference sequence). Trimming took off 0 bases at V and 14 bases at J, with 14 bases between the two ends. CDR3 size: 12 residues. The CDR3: CAWSVREDKKFF. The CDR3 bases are TGTGCCTGGAGTGTACGAGAGGACAAAAAGTTCTTC.

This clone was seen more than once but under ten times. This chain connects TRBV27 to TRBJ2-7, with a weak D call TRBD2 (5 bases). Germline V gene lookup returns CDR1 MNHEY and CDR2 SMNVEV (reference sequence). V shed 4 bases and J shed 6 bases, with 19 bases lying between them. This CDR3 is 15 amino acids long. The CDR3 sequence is CASSSGPQRMGEQYF. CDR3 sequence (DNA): TGTGCCAGCAGTTCCGGCCCCCAGCGGATGGGCGAGCAGTACTTC.

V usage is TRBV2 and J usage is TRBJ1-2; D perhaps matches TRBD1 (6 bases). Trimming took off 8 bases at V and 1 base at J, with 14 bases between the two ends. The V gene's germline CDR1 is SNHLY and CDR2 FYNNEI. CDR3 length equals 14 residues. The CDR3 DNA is TGTGCCAGCGGGGGACATAACCTTAACTATGGCTACACCTTC. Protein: CASGGHNLNYGYTF.

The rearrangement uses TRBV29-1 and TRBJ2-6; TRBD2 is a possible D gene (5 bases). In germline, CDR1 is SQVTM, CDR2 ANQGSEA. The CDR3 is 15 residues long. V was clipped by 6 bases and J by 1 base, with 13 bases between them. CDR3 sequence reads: CSVAMEVSGANVLTF. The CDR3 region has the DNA TGCAGCGTCGCTATGGAGGTTTCTGGGGCCAACGTCCTGACTTTC.

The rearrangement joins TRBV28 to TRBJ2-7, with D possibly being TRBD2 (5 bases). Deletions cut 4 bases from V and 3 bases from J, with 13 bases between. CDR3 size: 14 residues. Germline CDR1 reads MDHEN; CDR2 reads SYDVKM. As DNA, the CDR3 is TGTGCCAGCAGTTCCTGGACTGTCGGCTACGAGCAGTACTTC. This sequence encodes CASSSWTVGYEQYF.

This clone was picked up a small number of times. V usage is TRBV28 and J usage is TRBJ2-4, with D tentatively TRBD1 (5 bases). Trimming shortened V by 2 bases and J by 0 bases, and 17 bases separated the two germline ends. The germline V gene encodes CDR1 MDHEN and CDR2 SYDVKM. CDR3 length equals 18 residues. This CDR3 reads CASSLPGLGLVAKNIQYF. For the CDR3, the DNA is TGTGCCAGCAGTTTACCAGGGCTGGGGCTCGTAGCCAAAAACATTCAGTACTTC. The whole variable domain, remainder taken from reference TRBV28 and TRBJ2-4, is DVKVTQSSRYLVKRTGEKVFLECVQDMDHENMFWYRQDPGLGLRLIYFSYDVKMKEKGDIPEGYSVSREKKERFSLILESASTNQTSMYLCASSLPGLGLVAKNIQYFGAGTRLSVL.

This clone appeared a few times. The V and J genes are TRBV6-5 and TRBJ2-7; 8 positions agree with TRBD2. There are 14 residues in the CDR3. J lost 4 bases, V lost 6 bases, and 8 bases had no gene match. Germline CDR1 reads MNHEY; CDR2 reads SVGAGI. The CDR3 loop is CASRTAGEVYEQYF. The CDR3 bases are TGTGCCAGCAGGACAGCGGGAGAGGTATACGAGCAGTACTTC.

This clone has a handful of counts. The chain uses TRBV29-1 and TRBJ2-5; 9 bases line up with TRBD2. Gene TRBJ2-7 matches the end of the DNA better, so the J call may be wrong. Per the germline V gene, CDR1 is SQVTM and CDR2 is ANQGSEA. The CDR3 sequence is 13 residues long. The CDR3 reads CSVAGLAGYEQYF. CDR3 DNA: TGCAGCGTTGCGGGTCTAGCGGGGTACGAGCAGTACTTC.

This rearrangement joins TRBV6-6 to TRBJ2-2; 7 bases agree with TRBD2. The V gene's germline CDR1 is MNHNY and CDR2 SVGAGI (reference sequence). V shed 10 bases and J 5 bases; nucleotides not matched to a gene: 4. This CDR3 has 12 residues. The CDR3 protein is CATGLGTGELFF. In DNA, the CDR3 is TGTGCCACAGGACTAGGGACCGGGGAGCTGTTTTTT.

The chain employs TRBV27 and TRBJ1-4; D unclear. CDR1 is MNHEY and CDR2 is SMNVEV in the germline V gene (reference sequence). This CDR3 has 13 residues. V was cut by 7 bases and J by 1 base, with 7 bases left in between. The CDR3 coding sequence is TGTGCCAGCATTAGAGTAACTAATGAAAAACTGTTTTTT. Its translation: CASIRVTNEKLFF.

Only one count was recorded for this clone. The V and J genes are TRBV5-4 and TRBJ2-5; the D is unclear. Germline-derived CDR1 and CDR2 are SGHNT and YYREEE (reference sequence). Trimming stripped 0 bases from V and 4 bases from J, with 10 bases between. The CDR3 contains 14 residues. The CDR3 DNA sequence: TGTGCCAGCAGCTTGGCACAGCATGGAGAGACCCAGTACTTC. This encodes CASSLAQHGETQYF.

The CDR3 region is CASTRGGGNYGYTF. In DNA form, the CDR3 reads TGTGCCAGCACGAGGGGAGGAGGGAACTATGGCTACACCTTC. The V call is TRBV6-1, the J call TRBJ1-2; perhaps TRBD1 as D (5 bases). V lost 7 bases, J lost 2 bases, and 14 bases lay in between. This CDR3 has 14 residues. CDR1 is MNHNS, CDR2 SASEGT, per germline.

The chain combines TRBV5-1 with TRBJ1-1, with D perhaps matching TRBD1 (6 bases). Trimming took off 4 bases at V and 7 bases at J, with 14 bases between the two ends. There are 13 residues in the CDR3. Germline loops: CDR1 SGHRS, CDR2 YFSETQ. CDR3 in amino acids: CASSPGQGYEAFF. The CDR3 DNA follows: TGCGCCAGCAGCCCGGGCCAGGGGTATGAAGCTTTCTTT.

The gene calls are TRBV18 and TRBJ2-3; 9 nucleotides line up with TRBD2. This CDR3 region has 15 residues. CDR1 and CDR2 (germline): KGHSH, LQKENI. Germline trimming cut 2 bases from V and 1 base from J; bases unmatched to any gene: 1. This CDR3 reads CASSPLAGGTDTQYF. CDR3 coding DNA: TGTGCCAGCTCACCATTAGCGGGAGGCACAGATACGCAGTATTTT.

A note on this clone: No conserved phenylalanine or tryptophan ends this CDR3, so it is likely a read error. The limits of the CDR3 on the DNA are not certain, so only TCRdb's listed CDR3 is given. The CDR3 here is CASAGGSNQPKHL. V and J are TRBV19 and TRBJ1-5; the DNA was not used to check the table's D call, TRBD1. Germline values: CDR1 LNHDA, CDR2 SQIVND (reference sequence). The CDR3 spans 13 residues, counting both ends.

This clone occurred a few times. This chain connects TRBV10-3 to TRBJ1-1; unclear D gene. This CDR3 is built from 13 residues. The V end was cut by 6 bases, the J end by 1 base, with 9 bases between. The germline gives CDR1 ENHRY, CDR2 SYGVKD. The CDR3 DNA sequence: TGTGCCATCAGGGCAACAAAGAACACTGAAGCTTTCTTT. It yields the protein CAIRATKNTEAFF.

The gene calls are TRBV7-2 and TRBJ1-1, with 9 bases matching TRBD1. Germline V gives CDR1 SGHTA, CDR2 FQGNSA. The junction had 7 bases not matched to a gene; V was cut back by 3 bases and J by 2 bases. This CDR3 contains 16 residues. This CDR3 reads CASSLSGTGINTEAFF. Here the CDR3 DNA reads TGTGCCAGCAGCTTGTCCGGGACAGGGATAAACACTGAAGCTTTCTTT.